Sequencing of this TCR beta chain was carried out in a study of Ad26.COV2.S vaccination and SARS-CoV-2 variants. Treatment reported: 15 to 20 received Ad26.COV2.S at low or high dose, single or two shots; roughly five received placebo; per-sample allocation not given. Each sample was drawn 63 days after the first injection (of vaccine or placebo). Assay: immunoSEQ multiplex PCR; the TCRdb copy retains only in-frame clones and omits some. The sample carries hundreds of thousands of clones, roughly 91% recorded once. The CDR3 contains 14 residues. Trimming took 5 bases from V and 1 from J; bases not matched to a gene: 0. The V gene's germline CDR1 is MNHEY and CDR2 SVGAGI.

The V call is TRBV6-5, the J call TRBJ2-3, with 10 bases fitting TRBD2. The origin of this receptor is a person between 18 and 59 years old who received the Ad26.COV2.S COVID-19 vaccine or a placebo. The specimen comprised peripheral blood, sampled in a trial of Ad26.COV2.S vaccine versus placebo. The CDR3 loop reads CASSTSGGTDTQYF. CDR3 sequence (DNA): TGTGCCAGCAGTACTAGCGGGGGCACAGATACGCAGTATTTT.